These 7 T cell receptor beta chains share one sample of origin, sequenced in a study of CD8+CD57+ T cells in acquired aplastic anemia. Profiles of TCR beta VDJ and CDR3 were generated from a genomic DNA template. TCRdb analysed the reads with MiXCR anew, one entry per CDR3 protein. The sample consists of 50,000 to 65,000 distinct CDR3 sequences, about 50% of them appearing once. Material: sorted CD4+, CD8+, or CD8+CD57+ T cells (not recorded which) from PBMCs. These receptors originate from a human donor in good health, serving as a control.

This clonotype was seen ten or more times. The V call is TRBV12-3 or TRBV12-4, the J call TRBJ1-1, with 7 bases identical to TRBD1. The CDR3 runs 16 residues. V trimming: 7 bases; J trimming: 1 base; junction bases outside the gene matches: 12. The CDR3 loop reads CASTKRQGRGNTEAFF. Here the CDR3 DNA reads TGTGCCAGCACTAAACGACAGGGCCGGGGGAACACTGAAGCTTTCTTT.

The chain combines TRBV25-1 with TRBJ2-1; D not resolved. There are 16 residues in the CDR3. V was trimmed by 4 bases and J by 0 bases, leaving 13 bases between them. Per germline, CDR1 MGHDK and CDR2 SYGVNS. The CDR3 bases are TGTGCCAGCAGTGCAGGTTCGAGTTTCTCCTACAATGAGCAGTTCTTC. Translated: CASSAGSSFSYNEQFF.

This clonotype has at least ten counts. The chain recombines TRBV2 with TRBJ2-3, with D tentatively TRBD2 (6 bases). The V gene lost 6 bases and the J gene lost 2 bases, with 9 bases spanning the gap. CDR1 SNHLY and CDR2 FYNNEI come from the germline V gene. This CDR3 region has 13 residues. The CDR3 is CASRSDYTDTQYF. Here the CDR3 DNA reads TGTGCCAGCAGGTCGGACTACACAGATACGCAGTATTTT.

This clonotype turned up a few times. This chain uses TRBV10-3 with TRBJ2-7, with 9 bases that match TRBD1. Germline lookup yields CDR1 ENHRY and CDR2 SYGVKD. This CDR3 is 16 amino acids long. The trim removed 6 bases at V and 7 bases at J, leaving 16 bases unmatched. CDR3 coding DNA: TGTGCCATCAGCGACCCGGGACAGGGCTTCACCGGGGAGCAGTACTTC. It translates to CAISDPGQGFTGEQYF.

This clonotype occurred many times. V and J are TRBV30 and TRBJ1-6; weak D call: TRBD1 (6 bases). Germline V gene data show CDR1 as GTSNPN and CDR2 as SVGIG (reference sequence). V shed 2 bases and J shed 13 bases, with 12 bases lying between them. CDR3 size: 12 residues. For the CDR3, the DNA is TGTGCCTGGAGTAGGACAGAAGGGCCCCTCCACTTT. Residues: CAWSRTEGPLHF.

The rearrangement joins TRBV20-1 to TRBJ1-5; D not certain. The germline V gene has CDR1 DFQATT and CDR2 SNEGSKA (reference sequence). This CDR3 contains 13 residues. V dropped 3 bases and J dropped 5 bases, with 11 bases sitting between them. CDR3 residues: CSASVQWDQPQHF. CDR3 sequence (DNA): TGCAGTGCTAGTGTCCAGTGGGATCAGCCCCAGCATTTT.

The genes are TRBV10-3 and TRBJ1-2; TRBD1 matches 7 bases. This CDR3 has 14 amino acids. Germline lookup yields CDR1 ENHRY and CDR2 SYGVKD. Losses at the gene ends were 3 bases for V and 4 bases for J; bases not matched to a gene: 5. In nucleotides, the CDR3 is TGTGCCATCAGTGAAGGACGACAGGGCTATGGCTACACCTTC. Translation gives CAISEGRQGYGYTF.